This TCR beta chain was sequenced during a study of Ad26.COV2.S vaccination and SARS-CoV-2 variants. Study in general: In the COV1001 trial, the donor was in the Ad26.COV2.S arm. Intramuscular Ad26.COV2.S at 5x10^10 or 1x10^11 viral particles.

Study-wide results and limits: After vaccination, substantial breadth of spike-specific CD8+ and CD4+ responses was reported. Recipients of vaccine and of placebo showed similar breadth of their non-spike TCR repertoires.

Regarding this clone: No antigen is known for it.

Method: immunoSEQ multiplex PCR; TCRdb's copy keeps in-frame clones and lacks some. The sample yields 300,000 to 350,000 clones, under 90% seen once. Regarding treatment: 15 to 20 received Ad26.COV2.S at low or high dose, single or two shots; about 5 received placebo; per-sample allocation not given. Vaccine and placebo recipients were sampled on day 63 after the first injection. This CDR3 region has 14 residues. V was cut by 5 bases and J by 0 bases, with 8 bases left in between. Germline V gives CDR1 SGHAT, CDR2 FQNNGV. The sequencing used peripheral blood, collected in a trial of Ad26.COV2.S vaccine versus placebo. The TCR comes from a person between 18 and 65 years old who received the Ad26.COV2.S COVID-19 vaccine or a placebo. This chain uses TRBV11-2 with TRBJ2-4, with D perhaps matching TRBD2 (5 bases). The CDR3 DNA reads as TGTGCCAGCAGCATAGGACTAGCCAAAAACATTCAGTACTTC. It yields the protein CASSIGLAKNIQYF.